A selection of T cell receptor beta chains follows, all from one sample in a study of blood T cell repertoires in COVID-19. This table comes from immunoSEQ multiplex PCR, and its TCRdb copy is limited to in-frame clones, with some not included. The sample includes roughly 210,000 clones, roughly 84% of them seen just once. The sample taken for sequencing was PBMCs or T cells enriched from blood (not recorded which). These receptors all come from a man aged 25-40 years in a cohort exposed to, infected with or recovered from COVID-19 (not recorded which). Each CDR3 is given with its conserved first and last residue. A D gene is named only where the DNA matches it firmly. For some rows the clone size is stated as once, few or many, or as a class when expanded; others skip it.

clone_size,v_call,j_call,d_call,cdr3_nt,cdr3_aa
-,TRBV7-8,TRBJ1-5,-,TGTGCCAGCAGCTTTACACGCCTCAGTCAGCCCCAGCATTTT,CASSFTRLSQPQHF
-,TRBV15,TRBJ2-1,TRBD2,TGTGCCACCAGCAGAGATACGAGCGGGAGGGCCGGGGAGCAGTTCTTC,CATSRDTSGRAGEQFF
-,TRBV3-1/TRBV3-2,TRBJ1-1,-,TGTGCCAGCAGCCGCGCGGGCTCGGTCGTTTGGACTGAAGCTTTCTTT,CASSRAGSVVWTEAFF
-,TRBV28,TRBJ2-7,TRBD2,TGTGCCAGCACCCTTTACCGGACTAGAGTCTACGAGCAGTACTTC,CASTLYRTRVYEQYF
-,TRBV6-2/TRBV6-3,TRBJ2-1,TRBD2,TGTGCCAGCAGTTACTTTGGGACTAGCGGGAGTCATGAGCAGTTCTTC,CASSYFGTSGSHEQFF
-,TRBV3-1/TRBV3-2,TRBJ2-7,-,TGTGCCAGCAGCCAAGGACTAGAGATAAACTACGAGCAGTACTTC,CASSQGLEINYEQYF
-,TRBV6-2/TRBV6-3,TRBJ2-7,TRBD2,TGTGCCAGCACCCCCCCGGGGGAACTAGCGGGGTCCTCCTACGAGCAGTACTTC,CASTPPGELAGSSYEQYF
once,TRBV19,TRBJ1-5,-,TGTGCCAGTAGTTCAACAGGGAGCAATCAGCCCCAGCATTTT,CASSSTGSNQPQHF
-,TRBV19,TRBJ2-3,-,TGTGCCAGTAGCAGTCGACACACAGATACGCAGTATTTT,CASSSRHTDTQYF
-,TRBV24-1,TRBJ1-1,-,TGTGCCACCAGTGATGGGCGGGGTCTGAACACTGAAGCTTTCTTT,CATSDGRGLNTEAFF
-,TRBV7-6,TRBJ1-3,-,TGTGCCAGCAGCCCAACGGGGGTCTTCGGAAACACCATATATTTT,CASSPTGVFGNTIYF
-,TRBV4-1,TRBJ1-1,-,TGCGCCAGCAGCCGAGTTTACAGGGATGATGATGAAGCTTTCTTT,CASSRVYRDDDEAFF
-,TRBV19,TRBJ1-2,TRBD1,TGTGCCAGTAGAGACGAGGACAGGGCCGATGGCTACACCTTC,CASRDEDRADGYTF
-,TRBV15,TRBJ2-5,TRBD1,TGTGCCACCAGCAGGGACAGGTCGGCCCAAGAGACCCAGTACTTC,CATSRDRSAQETQYF
-,TRBV9,TRBJ2-1,TRBD2,TGTGCCAGCAGCGTGGGGGAAGCGGGATCCTTCTACAATGAGCAGTTCTTC,CASSVGEAGSFYNEQFF
-,TRBV7-2,TRBJ2-5,TRBD1,TGTGCCAGCAGCCCCCACCGACAGGGAGTAGAGACCCAGTACTTC,CASSPHRQGVETQYF
-,TRBV25-1,TRBJ1-1,-,TGTGCCAGCAGTGAGGCGGGACGGATGAACACTGAAGCTTTCTTT,CASSEAGRMNTEAFF
-,TRBV27,TRBJ2-3,-,TGTGCCAGCAGTTTAAGTTGGTCCCCCCGGGATACGCAGTATTTT,CASSLSWSPRDTQYF
-,TRBV4-3,TRBJ2-2,TRBD1,TGCGCCAGCAGCCAGGAGACAGGGGGCTACGCGGAGCTGTTTTTT,CASSQETGGYAELFF
-,TRBV28,TRBJ1-1,TRBD1,TGTGCCAGCAGTGGACTCGACAGGGGGAACACTGAAGCTTTCTTT,CASSGLDRGNTEAFF
-,TRBV29-1,TRBJ1-2,-,TGCAGCGTTGACCTGGGCGGGGGAGGAGCTAACTATGGCTACACCTTC,CSVDLGGGGANYGYTF
-,TRBV3-1/TRBV3-2,TRBJ2-6,-,TGTGCCAGCGCGGGGCGGGGGGCCAACGTCCTGACTTTC,CASAGRGANVLTF
few,TRBV5-1,TRBJ2-1,-,TGCGCCAGCAGCTCGACGACCAACAGGTACACCACCTACAATGAGCAGTTCTTC,CASSSTTNRYTTYNEQFF
once,TRBV3-1/TRBV3-2,TRBJ2-5,-,TGTGCCAGCAGCCAAGACGTCGTAAAAGAGACCCAGTACTTC,CASSQDVVKETQYF
-,TRBV25-1,TRBJ1-1,TRBD1,TGTGCCAGCAGTGGGACAGGGATGAACACTGAAGCTTTCTTT,CASSGTGMNTEAFF
-,TRBV18,TRBJ1-4,TRBD1,TGTGCCAGCTCAACGACAGGGGTTAATGAAAAACTGTTTTTT,CASSTTGVNEKLFF
-,TRBV19,TRBJ1-2,TRBD1,TGTGCCAGTAGTATAACCGGGACAGGGGGCGTCGATTATGGCTACACCTTC,CASSITGTGGVDYGYTF